The 6 T cell receptor beta chains in this list originate from one sample, sequenced in a study of T-cell memory formation after mild COVID-19. Using its own MiXCR run on the 5' RACE reads, TCRdb lists one record per CDR3 protein. The sample consists of 270,000 or so distinct CDR3 sequences, roughly 17% of them appearing once. Sequenced input: PBMCs or a T cell subset sorted from them (not recorded which). All receptors derive from a man aged 18-30 years who had mild COVID-19 (a few samples of this study predate the infection). Cell type and time point are not known.

This clonotype showed up just a few times. The chain combines TRBV7-9 with TRBJ1-2, with TRBD1 identical over 9 bases. Unmatched junction bases numbered 10, after V lost 11 bases and J lost 6 bases. The CDR3 is 13 residues long. Germline-derived CDR1 and CDR2 are SEHNR and FQNEAQ (reference sequence). The CDR3, as DNA: TGTGCCGGAAATACAGGGGGCGCGAATGGCTACACCTTC. It translates to CAGNTGGANGYTF. Complete variable domain (other parts from reference TRBV7-9 and TRBJ1-2): DTGVSQNPRHKITKRGQNVTFRCDPISEHNRLYWYRQTLGQGPEFLTYFQNEAQLEKSRLLSDRFSAERPKGSFSTLEIQRTEQGDSAMYLCAGNTGGANGYTFGSGTRLTVV.

This clonotype was found many times. CDR3 in amino acids: CASSLSGGPYNEQFF. The CDR3 nucleotides are TGTGCCAGCAGCCTTAGCGGGGGTCCCTACAATGAGCAGTTCTTC. V and J are TRBV9 and TRBJ2-1, with 9 positions matching TRBD2. This CDR3 spans 15 amino acids. Looked up from germline, CDR1 is SGDLS and CDR2 is YYNGEE. Unmatched junction bases numbered 4, after V lost 4 bases and J lost 2 bases.

This clonotype was counted a single time. This rearrangement joins TRBV7-9 to TRBJ2-5, with a tentative D call TRBD1 (6 bases). CDR1 is SEHNR and CDR2 is FQNEAQ in the germline V gene (reference sequence). The CDR3 totals 14 residues. Trimming cost V 2 bases and J 1 base, with 8 bases left between them. The CDR3 nucleotides are TGTGCCAGCAGCTTAATGACAGGCCAAGAGACCCAGTACTTC. Residues: CASSLMTGQETQYF. The full variable domain, its missing parts supplied by reference TRBV7-9 and TRBJ2-5, is DTGVSQNPRHKITKRGQNVTFRCDPISEHNRLYWYRQTLGQGPEFLTYFQNEAQLEKSRLLSDRFSAERPKGSFSTLEIQRTEQGDSAMYLCASSLMTGQETQYFGPGTRLLVL.

The chain carries TRBV20-1 and TRBJ2-5; the D is unclear. In germline, CDR1 is DFQATT, CDR2 SNEGSKA (reference sequence). V was cut by 6 bases and J by 2 bases, with 10 bases left in between. The CDR3 consists of 12 residues. Here the CDR3 reads CSATAAQETQYF. The DNA for the CDR3 is TGCAGTGCAACGGCGGCTCAAGAGACCCAGTACTTC.

The chain carries TRBV10-3 and TRBJ1-1; D is unclear. The germline CDR1 and CDR2 sequences are ENHRY and SYGVKD. The CDR3 extends over 14 amino acids. The ends were cut back, 6 bases at V and 2 bases at J, with 13 bases in the middle. CDR3 region: CAIRDGPGNTEAFF. The DNA of the CDR3 is TGTGCCATCAGGGACGGGCCAGGAAACACTGAAGCTTTCTTT.

This clonotype was found a few times. The rearrangement links TRBV7-2 to TRBJ1-1, with 9 bases matching TRBD1. Germline CDR1 and CDR2: SGHTA and FQGNSA. The CDR3 sequence is 17 residues long. After removal of 2 bases from V and 0 bases from J, the junction contained 7 bases not matched to a gene. The CDR3 DNA sequence: TGTGCCAGCAGCTTAACCGGGACAGGGCGCATGAACACTGAAGCTTTCTTT. Translated: CASSLTGTGRMNTEAFF.